This TCR beta chain was profiled in a study of T cells in Graves' hyperthyroidism and ophthalmopathy. The CDR3 is made up of 17 amino acids. Losses at the gene ends were 3 bases for V and 0 bases for J; bases not matched to a gene: 6. Germline assignment: CDR1 SGHRS and CDR2 YFSETQ. Study-level findings and limits: The blood repertoire included most of the expanded thyroid clonotypes above 0.001.

Amplified TCR beta CDR3 regions came from RNA transcripts. HTBI primers were used for first-round RT-PCR of the TCR CDR3. TCRdb ran MiXCR on the multiplex PCR reads and lists one entry per CDR3 protein. The table has hundreds of thousands of distinct CDR3 sequences, about a sixth seen once. Only a few counts were recorded for this clonotype. What it binds is not known. This chain links TRBV5-1 with TRBJ2-3, with 11 bases that match TRBD2. The sequence derives from a young woman with Graves' hyperthyroidism that later progressed to Graves' ophthalmopathy. Material: blood. CDR3 residues: CASSSSGTSGSTDTQYF. As DNA, the CDR3 is TGCGCCAGCAGCTCCTCCGGGACTAGCGGCAGCACAGATACGCAGTATTTT.